The rows below give T cell receptor beta chains drawn from one sample of a study of blood T cells in healthy people across ages. In TCRdb, the 5' RACE reads were re-called with MiXCR into one record per CDR3 protein. The sample carries about 1.6 million distinct CDR3 sequences, roughly 32% recorded once. The sequencing sample was made of blood. These receptors were taken from a woman aged 25 to 45 in good health. Each CDR3 is given with its conserved first and last residue. D genes are given only for firm matches. Clone sizes are given selectively: once, few, many, or a class where the clone is expanded.

d_gene	v_gene	abundance	j_gene	CDR3aa	CDR3nt
TRBD1	TRBV30	few	TRBJ2-1	CAWARDRGNEQFF	TGTGCCTGGGCCCGGGACAGGGGGAATGAGCAGTTCTTC
.	TRBV20-1	few	TRBJ2-1	CSARDPASGRDNEQFF	TGCAGTGCTAGAGACCCCGCGAGCGGGCGTGACAATGAGCAGTTCTTC
TRBD1	TRBV29-1	many	TRBJ1-2	CSVGGQGNGYTF	TGCAGCGTTGGGGGACAGGGCAATGGCTACACCTTC
.	TRBV4-1	.	TRBJ2-7	CASSQGGAQTGAYEQYF	TGCGCCAGCAGCCAGGGGGGGGCCCAGACAGGGGCCTACGAGCAGTACTTC
.	TRBV7-6	.	TRBJ2-4	CASSLSAAFKNIQYF	TGTGCCAGCAGCTTATCAGCGGCCTTCAAAAACATTCAGTACTTC
TRBD2	TRBV2	.	TRBJ2-5	CATVESSGGAWETQYF	TGTGCCACCGTAGAATCTAGCGGGGGGGCTTGGGAGACCCAGTACTTC
.	TRBV6-2/TRBV6-3	.	TRBJ2-5	CASSSVAQETQYF	TGTGCCAGCAGTTCGGTAGCCCAAGAGACCCAGTACTTC
TRBD2	TRBV5-1	.	TRBJ2-7	CASSLSGLAGAYGEQYF	TGCGCCAGCAGCCTGTCGGGACTAGCGGGAGCTTATGGGGAGCAGTACTTC
TRBD2	TRBV9	.	TRBJ2-5	CAGSSGGTRETQYF	TGTGCCGGCAGCTCGGGGGGTACTAGGGAGACCCAGTACTTC
.	TRBV7-3	.	TRBJ2-7	CASSLIGVGEQYF	TGTGCCAGCAGCTTAATCGGGGTTGGAGAGCAGTACTTC
TRBD2	TRBV11-2	few	TRBJ2-5	CASSLGSGEETQYF	TGTGCCAGCAGCTTAGGGAGCGGGGAAGAGACCCAGTACTTC
TRBD1	TRBV18	few	TRBJ2-6	CASSPGTATFSGANVLTF	TGTGCCAGCTCACCTGGGACAGCCACCTTCTCTGGGGCCAACGTCCTGACTTTC
.	TRBV7-9	.	TRBJ1-2	CASSLRDQNYGYTF	TGTGCCAGCAGCTTAAGGGACCAAAACTATGGCTACACCTTC
TRBD1	TRBV12-3/TRBV12-4	.	TRBJ2-1	CASSTTGGGYNEQFF	TGTGCCAGCAGTACGACAGGGGGCGGGTACAATGAGCAGTTCTTC
.	TRBV6-5	few	TRBJ1-4	CASRSPAEKLFF	TGTGCCAGCAGGTCCCCTGCTGAAAAACTGTTTTTT
.	TRBV24-1	few	TRBJ2-5	CATSDGGDIVEETQYF	TGTGCCACCAGTGATGGCGGGGACATCGTGGAAGAGACCCAGTACTTC
.	TRBV5-1	few	TRBJ2-3	CASSLAGGRSTDTQYF	TGCGCCAGCAGCTTGGCCGGGGGGCGGAGTACAGATACGCAGTATTTT
TRBD2	TRBV3-1	.	TRBJ2-7	CASSHGLAGGVGYEQYF	TGTGCCAGCAGCCACGGACTAGCGGGAGGGGTCGGGTACGAGCAGTACTTC
TRBD2	TRBV5-1	.	TRBJ2-3	CASSGVKAAGGITDTQYF	TGCGCCAGCAGCGGCGTGAAGGCGGCGGGGGGAATAACAGATACGCAGTATTTT
TRBD2	TRBV7-9	.	TRBJ2-7	CASSLGTSGRAWQQYF	TGTGCCAGCAGCTTAGGGACTAGCGGGAGAGCTTGGCAGCAGTACTTC
TRBD1	TRBV5-1	.	TRBJ2-7	CASSQGQGTDEQYF	TGCGCCAGCAGCCAGGGACAGGGGACGGACGAGCAGTACTTC
.	TRBV11-2	.	TRBJ2-3	CASSLDRGGISTDTQYF	TGTGCCAGCAGCTTAGATCGTGGCGGGATCAGCACAGATACGCAGTATTTT
TRBD1	TRBV14	.	TRBJ1-1	CASSPRDRDAEAFF	TGTGCCAGCAGCCCCCGGGACAGGGACGCTGAAGCTTTCTTT
.	TRBV13	.	TRBJ2-7	CASSLEAEAYEQYF	TGTGCCAGCAGCTTAGAGGCAGAAGCCTACGAGCAGTACTTC
TRBD2	TRBV6-1	few	TRBJ2-3	CAGQREGVTDTQYF	TGTGCCGGCCAGCGGGAGGGCGTAACAGATACGCAGTATTTT
.	TRBV9	few	TRBJ2-7	CASSVGTRSSYEQYF	TGTGCCAGCAGCGTAGGGACACGGAGCTCCTACGAGCAGTACTTC
.	TRBV6-2/TRBV6-3	.	TRBJ2-1	CASSPPQGGNEQFF	TGTGCCAGCAGCCCACCCCAGGGAGGCAATGAGCAGTTCTTC
TRBD2	TRBV20-1	few	TRBJ2-1	CSARAQGTSGEREQFF	TGCAGTGCTAGAGCCCAGGGGACTAGCGGGGAACGTGAGCAGTTCTTC
.	TRBV20-1	.	TRBJ2-5	CSARIGEPRVAQYF	TGCAGTGCTAGGATAGGGGAGCCAAGAGTGGCCCAGTACTTC
TRBD2	TRBV7-6	few	TRBJ2-5	CASSRGAGTSGQETQYF	TGTGCCAGCAGTAGGGGTGCCGGGACTAGCGGACAAGAGACCCAGTACTTC
TRBD1	TRBV11-2	.	TRBJ2-1	CASSRTGGHNEQFF	TGTGCCAGCAGTAGGACAGGGGGGCACAATGAGCAGTTCTTC